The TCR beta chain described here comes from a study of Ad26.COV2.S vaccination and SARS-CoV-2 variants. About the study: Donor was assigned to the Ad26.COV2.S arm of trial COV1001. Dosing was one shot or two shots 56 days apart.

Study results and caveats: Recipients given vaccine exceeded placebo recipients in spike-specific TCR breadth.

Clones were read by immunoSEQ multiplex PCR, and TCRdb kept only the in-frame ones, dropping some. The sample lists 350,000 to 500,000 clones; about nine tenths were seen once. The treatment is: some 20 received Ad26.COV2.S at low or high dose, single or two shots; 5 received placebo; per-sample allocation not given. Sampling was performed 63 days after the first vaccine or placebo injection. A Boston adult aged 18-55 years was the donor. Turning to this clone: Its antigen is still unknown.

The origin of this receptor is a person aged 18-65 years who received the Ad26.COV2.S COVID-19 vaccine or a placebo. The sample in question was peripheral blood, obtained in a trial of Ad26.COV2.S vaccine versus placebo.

CDR3 nucleotides: TGTGCCAGCAGTCCCGGAGGGATACAGTTCTTC. Protein sequence: CASSPGGIQFF. This chain joins TRBV27 and TRBJ2-1, with D tentatively TRBD2 (6 bases). Per germline, CDR1 MNHEY and CDR2 SMNVEV (reference sequence). With 5 bases removed from V and 13 bases from J, the gap between germline ends came to 12 bases. The CDR3 is made up of 11 amino acids.